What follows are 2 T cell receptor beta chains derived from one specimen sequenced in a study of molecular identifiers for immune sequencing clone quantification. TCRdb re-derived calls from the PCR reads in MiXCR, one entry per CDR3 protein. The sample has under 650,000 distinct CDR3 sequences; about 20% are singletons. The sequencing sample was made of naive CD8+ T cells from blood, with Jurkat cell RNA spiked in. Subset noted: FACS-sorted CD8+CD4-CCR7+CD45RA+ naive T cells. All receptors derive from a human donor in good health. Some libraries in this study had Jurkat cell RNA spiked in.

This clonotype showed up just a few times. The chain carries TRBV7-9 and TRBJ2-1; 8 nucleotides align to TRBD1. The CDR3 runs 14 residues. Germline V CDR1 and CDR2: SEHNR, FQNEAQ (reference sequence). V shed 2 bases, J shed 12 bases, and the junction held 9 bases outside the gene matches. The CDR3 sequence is CASSLSGGAGGQFF. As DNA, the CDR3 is TGTGCCAGCAGCTTATCAGGGGGCGCGGGTGGGCAGTTCTTC.

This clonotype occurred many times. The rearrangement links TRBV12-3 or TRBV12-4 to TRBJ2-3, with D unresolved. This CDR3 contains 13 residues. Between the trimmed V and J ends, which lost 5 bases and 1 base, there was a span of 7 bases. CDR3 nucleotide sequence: TGTGCCAGCAGTCGACAACGCACAGATACGCAGTATTTT. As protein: CASSRQRTDTQYF.